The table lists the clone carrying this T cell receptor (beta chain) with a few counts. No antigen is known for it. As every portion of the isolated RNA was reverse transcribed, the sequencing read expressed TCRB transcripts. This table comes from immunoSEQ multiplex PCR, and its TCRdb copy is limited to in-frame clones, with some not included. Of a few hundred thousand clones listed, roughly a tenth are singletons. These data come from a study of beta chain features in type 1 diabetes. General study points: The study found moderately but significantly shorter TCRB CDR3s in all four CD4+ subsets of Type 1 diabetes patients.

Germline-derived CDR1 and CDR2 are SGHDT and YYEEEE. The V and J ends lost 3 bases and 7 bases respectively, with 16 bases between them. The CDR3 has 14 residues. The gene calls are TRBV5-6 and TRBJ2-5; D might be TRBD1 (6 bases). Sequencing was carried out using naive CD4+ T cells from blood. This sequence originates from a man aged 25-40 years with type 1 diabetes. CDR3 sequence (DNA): TGTGCCAGCAGCTGGACAGAGGCTGGGGGGACCCAGTACTTC. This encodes CASSWTEAGGTQYF.